This T cell receptor (beta chain) is from a study of blood T cell repertoires in COVID-19 (dated by TCRdb to the early 2020s). Context from the whole study: Samples covering the acute and convalescent phases of COVID-19 were provided by collaborators in the United States, Italy and Spain. The repertoires were released in a freely available public database meant as a resource for research on the immune response to SARS-CoV-2. The prospective study material was composed of cDNA or gDNA derived from T cells, B-cell-depleted T cells, or PBMCs. The dataset comprised deeply sampled blood TCRbeta repertoires from subjects exposed to, actively infected with, or recovered from COVID-19. Where HLA class I and class II types were available, the types were taken from metadata supplied by the sample provider, not from assay-based typing. The samples were drawn from the first 160 participants of the ongoing ImmuneRACE study and from 1,254 subjects provided by 6 global collaborators. A de-identified subject ID, COVID-19 status, age in years and sex were almost always included in the sample metadata.

The research as a whole found: Clinical and demographic metadata were provided uncurated, with the amount varying by source and participant.

TCRbeta CDR3 regions were amplified from genomic DNA using the immunoSEQ Assay, a bias-controlled multiplex PCR. The source study handled its data this way. The number of nucleated cells in each sample was estimated by amplification of reference gene primers within the assay. To quantify the absolute abundance of each unique TCRbeta CDR3 rearrangement, sequence reads were collapsed and filtered. For each sample, productive Simpson clonality was calculated by taking the square root of Simpson's diversity index across productive rearrangements. The table comes from immuneACCESS by way of TCRdb, which keeps in-frame sequences with V and J called. Part of the clones is missing from these tables; in studies checked, under half for an unresolved V gene and the rest for unknown reasons. The V and J calls and clone size were taken over from that table, and D and trimming were inferred from the DNA. This sample is represented by around 79,000 clones; roughly 80% of them were singletons. Together, the top ten hold around 5.6% of the sample.

The CDR3 starts with the cysteine, ends with the phenylalanine, and has 17 residues. The sequence is cut down to CDR3 DNA, 51 bases in frame from base 1. V loses 4 bases, J loses 4 bases, and the germline ends lie 22 bases apart. Taken from the germline V gene, the CDR1 and CDR2 loops are SGHTA and FQGNSA. Worth noting for this clone: Its antigen specificity is not known. No much larger clonotype is one base removed from it; base qualities were not supplied.

Whole blood was collected in K2EDTA tubes by collaborating institutions according to the institutions' own protocols. For TCRbeta analysis, collaborators shipped samples in one of three forms: frozen whole blood, isolated PBMCs, or DNA extracted from either of those sample types. The V and J genes are TRBV7-2 and TRBJ1-1; no D gene call is confident. The TCR sequence derives from a woman in her sixties or seventies with acute or convalescent COVID-19. Sequenced sample: peripheral blood. The CDR3 in this case is CASSSNSGRTGFTEAFF. The DNA sequence follows: TGTGCCAGCAGCTCCAACTCGGGGAGGACGGGATTCACTGAAGCTTTCTTT. Supplemented by the reference TRBV7-2 and TRBJ1-1 proteins around the CDR3, the complete variable domain is GAGVSQSPSNKVTEKGKDVELRCDPISGHTALYWYRQSLGQGLEFLIYFQGNSAPDKSGLPSDRFSAERTGGSVSTLTIQRTQQEDSAVYLCASSSNSGRTGFTEAFFGQGTRLTVV.